These 15 T cell receptor beta chains came from one sample sequenced in a study of blood T cell repertoires in COVID-19. Method: immunoSEQ multiplex PCR; TCRdb's copy keeps in-frame clones and lacks some. The sample includes approximately 180,000 clones, around nine tenths seen only once; the top ten take about an eighth. Sequenced: peripheral blood. All receptors derive from a woman in her seventies with COVID-19, enrolled during active disease.

The gene calls are TRBV5-1 and TRBJ2-1; D is possibly TRBD2 (5 bases). This CDR3 spans 14 amino acids. Trimming removed 1 base at V and 9 bases at J, with 14 bases between. Germline CDR1 SGHRS, CDR2 YFSETQ. CDR3 protein: CASSLFTSKSEQFF. CDR3 DNA sequence: TGCGCCAGCAGCTTGTTTACTAGTAAGAGTGAGCAGTTCTTC.

The rearrangement links TRBV18 to TRBJ1-2; 9 bases align to TRBD1. CDR3 length: 15 residues. Germline loops: CDR1 KGHSH, CDR2 LQKENI. The trim removed 3 bases at V and 4 bases at J, leaving 6 bases unmatched. CDR3 DNA: TGTGCCAGCTCACCGAATACAGGGGGCCTCTATGGCTACACCTTC. Amino acids: CASSPNTGGLYGYTF.

The chain is built from TRBV19 and TRBJ1-1; 7 bases are a match to TRBD1. V shed 7 bases and J 0 bases; nucleotides not matched to a gene: 2. The CDR3 is 13 amino acids. Looked up from germline, CDR1 is LNHDA and CDR2 is SQIVND (reference sequence). The CDR3 protein is CASKGQMNTEAFF. CDR3 in DNA: TGTGCCAGTAAGGGACAGATGAACACTGAAGCTTTCTTT. The variable domain in full, completed from reference TRBV19 and TRBJ1-1, reads DGGITQSPKYLFRKEGQNVTLSCEQNLNHDAMYWYRQDPGQGLRLIYYSQIVNDFQKGDIAEGYSVSREKKESFPLTVTSAQKNPTAFYLCASKGQMNTEAFFGQGTRLTVV.

This sequence joins TRBV11-3 and TRBJ1-1; D uncertain. The V end lost 3 bases, the J end lost 11 bases, and 4 bases lay between the germline ends. Looked up from germline, CDR1 is SGHNT and CDR2 is YENEEA. This CDR3 region has 9 residues. In DNA, the CDR3 is TGTGCCAGCAGCTTGAGTGCTTTCTTT. Its translation: CASSLSAFF.

This clone has only one observation. The V gene is TRBV7-2, the J gene TRBJ1-2, with 9 positions matching TRBD1. The CDR3 spans 14 residues. Germline V CDR1 and CDR2: SGHTA, FQGNSA. Losses at the gene ends were 3 bases for V and 1 base for J; bases not matched to a gene: 0. The CDR3: CASSLTGGNYGYTF. For the CDR3, the DNA is TGTGCCAGCAGCTTGACAGGGGGTAACTATGGCTACACCTTC.

This chain links TRBV4-1 with TRBJ2-7; 13 bases fit TRBD2. Germline loops: CDR1 MGHRA, CDR2 YSYEKL. With 0 bases clipped from V and 2 bases from J, the junction kept 4 bases outside the gene matches. The CDR3 consists of 17 residues. The CDR3 DNA reads TGCGCCAGCAGCCAAGAGGGACTAGCGGGAACCGCCTACGAGCAGTACTTC. Protein product: CASSQEGLAGTAYEQYF.

The rearrangement links TRBV5-1 to TRBJ1-2; 7 nucleotides match TRBD1. Unmatched junction bases numbered 5, after V lost 7 bases and J lost 2 bases. This CDR3 has 13 residues. Germline V gene sequence: CDR1 SGHRS, CDR2 YFSETQ. The CDR3 region is CASFAGGNYGYTF. CDR3 coding DNA: TGCGCCAGCTTTGCAGGGGGAAACTATGGCTACACCTTC.

This chain connects TRBV28 to TRBJ2-7, with 7 bases identical to TRBD2. Trimming cost V 7 bases and J 6 bases; bases outside gene matches: 12. Per the germline V gene, CDR1 is MDHEN and CDR2 is SYDVKM. This CDR3 comprises 14 residues. In nucleotides, the CDR3 is TGTGCCAGCACCTCGGGCGGGAGTACGCCCGAGCAGTACTTC. This gives the protein CASTSGGSTPEQYF.

The CDR3 coding sequence is TGTGCCAGCAGTTGGGGGGGGACAGGGGGCCTACAGTTCTTC. Amino acid sequence: CASSWGGTGGLQFF. V is TRBV6-2 or TRBV6-3 and J is TRBJ2-1; 12 bases agree with TRBD1. J was trimmed by 13 bases and V by 4 bases; bases with no gene match: 8. Germline lookup yields CDR1 MNHEY and CDR2 SVGEGT. This CDR3 has 14 residues.

V and J are TRBV28 and TRBJ2-7, with D possibly being TRBD1 (6 bases). Trimming cost V 4 bases and J 3 bases, with 16 bases left between them. Germline CDR1 reads MDHEN; CDR2 reads SYDVKM. The CDR3 contains 15 residues. The CDR3 region is CASSSLAGDIYEQYF. CDR3 sequence (DNA): TGTGCCAGCAGTTCTTTGGCAGGGGATATCTACGAGCAGTACTTC.

This clone appeared a single time. The V gene is TRBV10-3, the J gene TRBJ1-4; TRBD1 matches at 8 bases. The CDR3 extends over 15 amino acids. Trimming took 5 bases from V and 7 from J; bases not matched to a gene: 9. Germline assignment: CDR1 ENHRY and CDR2 SYGVKD. CDR3 DNA: TGTGCCATCAGTCCCCAGGGGGCGCCGGGTGAAAAACTGTTTTTT. Translating gives CAISPQGAPGEKLFF.

This chain links TRBV7-2 with TRBJ1-1, with 7 nucleotides matching TRBD1. Germline loops: CDR1 SGHTA, CDR2 FQGNSA. J was trimmed by 6 bases and V by 5 bases; bases with no gene match: 9. The CDR3 has 14 amino acids. CDR3 sequence reads: CASSQDTGDPEAFF. The DNA for the CDR3 is TGTGCCAGCAGCCAAGACACAGGGGACCCTGAAGCTTTCTTT.

This chain connects TRBV6-5 to TRBJ2-7, with 8 bases matching TRBD1. Per the germline V gene, CDR1 is MNHEY and CDR2 is SVGAGI. Trimming removed 6 bases from V and 2 bases from J; junction bases left unmatched: 3. CDR3 size: 13 residues. The CDR3 nucleotides read TGTGCCAGCAGACGGACAGGGACCTACGAGCAGTACTTC. It encodes CASRRTGTYEQYF.

The chain combines TRBV27 with TRBJ2-3, with D unclear. CDR3 length: 13 residues. Germline V gives CDR1 MNHEY, CDR2 SMNVEV (reference sequence). Trimming cost V 4 bases and J 4 bases, with 9 bases left between them. CDR3 coding DNA: TGTGCCAGCAGTTCCCCCAATTCAGATACGCAGTATTTT. This encodes CASSSPNSDTQYF.

The chain has TRBV12-3 or TRBV12-4 and TRBJ2-1; 8 bases map to TRBD1. V lost 4 bases and J lost 13; bases outside the gene matches: 9. CDR3 length equals 13 residues. CDR3 DNA: TGTGCCAGCAGTTGGGGACCGGACAGGGCCCAGTTCTTC. It codes for CASSWGPDRAQFF.